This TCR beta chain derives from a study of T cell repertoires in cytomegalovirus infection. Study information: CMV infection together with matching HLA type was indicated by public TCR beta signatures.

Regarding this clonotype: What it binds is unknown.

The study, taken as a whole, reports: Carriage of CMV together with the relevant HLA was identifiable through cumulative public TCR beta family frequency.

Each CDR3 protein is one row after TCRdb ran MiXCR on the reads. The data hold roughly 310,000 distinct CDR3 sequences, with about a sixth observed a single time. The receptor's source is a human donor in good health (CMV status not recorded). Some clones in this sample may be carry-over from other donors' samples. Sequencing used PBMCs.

This CDR3 is CAITQGPRTSGNTIYF. The CDR3 nucleotides read TGTGCCATCACCCAAGGCCCTCGGACATCTGGAAACACCATATATTTT. The chain combines TRBV10-3 with TRBJ1-3; D might be TRBD1 (5 bases). The CDR3 is 16 amino acids. Trimming shortened V by 7 bases and J by 1 base, and 17 bases separated the two germline ends. CDR1 is ENHRY and CDR2 is SYGVKD in the germline V gene.